This TCR beta chain was observed in a study of blood T cell repertoires in COVID-19. Study-wide context: Italy, Spain and the United States were the sources of the convalescent and acute COVID-19 samples.

Assay used: immunoSEQ multiplex PCR; TCRdb lists only in-frame clones, some missing. The data contain over 150,000 clones, about four fifths of them seen just once; the ten biggest clones take up approximately 10%. Germline CDR1 and CDR2: SGHTA and FQGNSA. CDR3 length: 14 amino acids. Trimming pared 5 bases from V and 2 bases from J, leaving 12 bases between. The origin of this receptor is a man in his forties who had recovered from COVID-19. The chain recombines TRBV7-2 with TRBJ2-5; a weak D match, TRBD2 (6 bases). The sample comprised PBMCs or T cells enriched from blood (not recorded which). CDR3 sequence: CASSPPGSQETQYF. For the CDR3, the DNA is TGTGCCAGCAGCCCACCCGGGAGTCAAGAGACCCAGTACTTC.